This T cell receptor (beta chain) was profiled in a study of molecular identifiers for immune sequencing clone quantification. This clonotype has a single count. Its antigen is unidentified. CD8+CD4-CCR7+CD45RA+ sorting gave the naive CD8 T cells. CDR1 and CDR2 (germline): MGHRA, YSYEKL. The CDR3 extends over 13 amino acids. V lost 8 bases, J lost 2 bases, and 13 bases lay in between. Study results and caveats: Jurkat TCR RNA from one cell was spiked into about 1 million naive cells, and it was reportedly detectable there.

MiXCR was run by TCRdb on the PCR reads, yielding one entry per CDR3 protein. The sample has under 75,000 distinct CDR3 sequences, 15% to 20% seen once. The TCR comes from a human donor in good health. Some libraries in this study had Jurkat cell RNA spiked in. The chain links TRBV4-1 to TRBJ2-7; D not certain. The sequencing sample was made of naive CD8+ T cells from blood, with Jurkat cell RNA spiked in. Subset described: FACS-sorted CD8+CD4-CCR7+CD45RA+ naive T cells. CDR3 amino acids: CASGPTETYEQYF. The DNA for the CDR3 is TGCGCCAGCGGCCCCACCGAAACCTACGAGCAGTACTTC.